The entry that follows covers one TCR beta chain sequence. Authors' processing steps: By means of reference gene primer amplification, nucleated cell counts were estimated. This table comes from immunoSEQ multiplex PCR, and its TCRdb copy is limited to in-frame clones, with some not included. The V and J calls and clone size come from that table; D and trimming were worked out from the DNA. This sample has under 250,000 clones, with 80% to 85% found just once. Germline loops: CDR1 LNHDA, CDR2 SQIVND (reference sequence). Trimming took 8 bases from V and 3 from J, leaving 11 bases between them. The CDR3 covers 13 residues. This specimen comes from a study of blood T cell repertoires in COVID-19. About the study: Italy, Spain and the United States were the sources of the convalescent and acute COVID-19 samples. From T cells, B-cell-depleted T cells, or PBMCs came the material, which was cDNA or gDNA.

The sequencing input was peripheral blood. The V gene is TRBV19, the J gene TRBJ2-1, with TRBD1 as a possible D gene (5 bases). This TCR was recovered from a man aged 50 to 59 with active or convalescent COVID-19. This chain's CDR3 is CASLDKNYNEQFF. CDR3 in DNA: TGTGCCAGTTTGGACAAAAACTACAATGAGCAGTTCTTC.